Shown below are 20 T cell receptor beta chains from a single sample sequenced in a study of blood T cell repertoires in COVID-19. The assay was immunoSEQ multiplex PCR, and TCRdb's table has in-frame clones only and misses some. Counted here are approximately 200,000 clones, 88% occurring once; the ten biggest clones make up roughly 1.7%. The specimen was peripheral blood. All receptors come from a man aged 65-85 years with acute or convalescent COVID-19.

This clone was counted a few times. The V gene is TRBV4-2, the J gene TRBJ1-3; 7 positions agree with TRBD1. The CDR3 covers 14 residues. Germline values: CDR1 LGHNA, CDR2 YNFKEQ. Trimming removed 1 base from V and 8 bases from J; junction bases left unmatched: 5. CDR3 protein: CASSQGRQGDTIYF. Here the CDR3 DNA reads TGTGCCAGCAGCCAAGGGAGACAGGGTGACACCATATATTTT.

This rearrangement joins TRBV19 to TRBJ1-2; 7 bases agree with TRBD1. CDR1 is LNHDA, CDR2 SQIVND, per germline (reference sequence). The CDR3 covers 15 residues. V shed 4 bases and J 1 base; nucleotides not matched to a gene: 6. The CDR3, as DNA: TGTGCCAGTAGTAGACCGGGACAGTTTAACTATGGCTACACCTTC. This encodes CASSRPGQFNYGYTF.

This clone is a singleton in its sample. Here the CDR3 reads CASAPGLAAVETQYF. The CDR3 nucleotides are TGTGCCAGCGCACCGGGACTAGCAGCGGTAGAGACCCAGTACTTC. This rearrangement joins TRBV27 to TRBJ2-5, with TRBD2 matching 9 bases. Germline V CDR1 and CDR2: MNHEY, SMNVEV (reference sequence). The V segment lost 8 bases and the J segment 4 bases; nucleotides outside the gene matches: 11. The CDR3 totals 15 residues.

The CDR3 protein is CASSPRGSGGYEQYF. CDR3 nucleotides: TGTGCCAGCAGCCCCCGGGGTAGCGGGGGATACGAGCAGTACTTC. The gene calls are TRBV4-2 and TRBJ2-7, with TRBD2 matching over 9 bases. V lost 4 bases and J lost 4; bases outside the gene matches: 8. CDR3 length equals 15 residues. The V gene's germline CDR1 is LGHNA and CDR2 YNFKEQ.

The V call is TRBV5-6, the J call TRBJ1-5; possible D gene TRBD1, 5 bases. CDR3 length: 16 residues. Germline V gene data show CDR1 as SGHDT and CDR2 as YYEEEE. Trimming stripped 4 bases from V and 3 bases from J, with 17 bases between. The DNA of the CDR3 is TGTGCCAGCAGCCCGAGGAAGGGGTTGGTCAATCAGCCCCAGCATTTT. Its translation is CASSPRKGLVNQPQHF.

The gene calls are TRBV5-4 and TRBJ2-7; no firm D call. The CDR3 contains 14 residues. V was shortened by 1 base and J by 2 bases, with 10 bases between the two germline ends. The germline CDR1 and CDR2 sequences are SGHNT and YYREEE (reference sequence). The CDR3 sequence: CASSLWSAPYEQYF. The CDR3 coding sequence is TGTGCCAGCAGCTTGTGGTCAGCGCCCTACGAGCAGTACTTC.

This clone was picked up one time. The genes are TRBV7-9 and TRBJ2-1, with 9 bases lining up with TRBD2. The CDR3 sequence is 13 residues long. The J segment lost 11 bases and the V segment lost 5 bases, leaving 7 bases of the junction unmatched. CDR1 is SEHNR and CDR2 is FQNEAQ in the germline V gene (reference sequence). The CDR3 reads CASSPFGLAKQFF. Here the CDR3 DNA reads TGTGCCAGCAGCCCTTTTGGACTAGCGAAGCAGTTCTTC.

The genes are TRBV5-6 and TRBJ1-5; 8 bases map to TRBD1. The germline gives CDR1 SGHDT, CDR2 YYEEEE. The CDR3 spans 17 residues. V was pared by 4 bases and J by 0 bases, with 9 bases of the junction left unmatched. The CDR3 DNA sequence: TGTGCCAGCAGCATGCGACAGGGGTTCTATAGCAATCAGCCCCAGCATTTT. Translated: CASSMRQGFYSNQPQHF.

A single count supports this clone. The chain has TRBV6-1 and TRBJ2-1; D is unresolved. V shed 3 bases and J shed 7 bases, with 25 bases lying between them. The germline CDR1 and CDR2 sequences are MNHNS and SASEGT. This CDR3 is built from 18 residues. CDR3: CASSDRRRTTLEVNEQFF. The CDR3, as DNA: TGTGCCAGCAGTGACCGCCGCAGAACGACCCTCGAGGTGAATGAGCAGTTCTTC.

The chain employs TRBV7-2 and TRBJ2-7; TRBD1 might be the D (5 bases). Germline V gives CDR1 SGHTA, CDR2 FQGNSA. The CDR3 length is 13 residues. Between the trimmed V and J ends, which lost 9 bases and 2 bases, there was a span of 14 bases. The CDR3 reads CASSQDRTYEQYF. CDR3 DNA sequence: TGTGCCAGTTCTCAAGACAGAACCTACGAGCAGTACTTC.

The chain is built from TRBV10-3 and TRBJ1-6, with D possibly matching TRBD1 (5 bases). In germline, CDR1 is ENHRY, CDR2 SYGVKD. Trimming stripped 1 base from V and 7 bases from J, with 14 bases between. The CDR3 runs to 16 residues. This chain's CDR3 is CAISEFGGLENSPLHF. The CDR3 nucleotides are TGTGCCATCAGTGAGTTCGGGGGTTTGGAAAATTCACCCCTCCACTTT.

This clone came up once. The V and J genes are TRBV11-3 and TRBJ2-7, with TRBD1 matching over 7 bases. Trimming at V came to 5 bases and at J to 7 bases, leaving 11 bases not matched to a gene. The CDR3 is made up of 14 amino acids. From germline, CDR1 is SGHNT and CDR2 YENEEA. CDR3 DNA sequence: TGTGCCAGCAGCCCCGGGACAGATCCCTTGGAGCAGTACTTC. It specifies CASSPGTDPLEQYF.

The chain employs TRBV27 and TRBJ2-1; D is perhaps TRBD2 (6 bases). V lost 5 bases and J 3 bases, leaving 14 bases between the germline ends. The germline CDR1 and CDR2 sequences are MNHEY and SMNVEV (reference sequence). The CDR3 has 15 amino acids. The CDR3 DNA reads as TGTGCCAGCAGTCGGGGCGGGACGAACTACAATGAGCAGTTCTTC. This codes for CASSRGGTNYNEQFF.

The CDR3 coding sequence is TGTGCCTGGAGTGTACTTGCGGCGAGCTCCTACGAGCAGTACTTC. It is translated as CAWSVLAASSYEQYF. J is TRBJ2-7 and V is TRBV30; D uncertain. The CDR3 is made up of 15 amino acids. Germline V gene sequence: CDR1 GTSNPN, CDR2 SVGIG (reference sequence). The germline V and J ends were trimmed by 0 bases and 0 bases, with 12 bases remaining between them.

This chain connects TRBV5-4 to TRBJ2-1, with TRBD2 identical over 11 bases. The CDR3 runs to 15 residues. CDR1 SGHNT and CDR2 YYREEE come from the germline V gene (reference sequence). The V segment lost 4 bases and the J segment 6 bases; nucleotides outside the gene matches: 6. As DNA, the CDR3 is TGTGCCAGCAGCCTTACTAGCGGGAGTGTCAATGAGCAGTTCTTC. As protein: CASSLTSGSVNEQFF.

The chain has TRBV24-1 and TRBJ1-5; perhaps TRBD1 as D (5 bases). The CDR3 runs 17 residues. V gave up 4 bases and J gave up 2 bases, with 17 bases separating them. Germline-derived CDR1 and CDR2 are KGHDR and SFDVKD. The chain's CDR3 is CATSEGGGAGGNQPQHF. The CDR3 DNA reads TGTGCCACCAGTGAGGGCGGAGGGGCGGGCGGCAATCAGCCCCAGCATTTT.

V usage is TRBV24-1 and J usage is TRBJ2-3; the match to TRBD1 covers 10 bases. V was clipped by 6 bases and J by 6 bases; unmatched bases: 5. Germline CDR1 is KGHDR and CDR2 is SFDVKD. The CDR3 totals 14 residues. In DNA form, the CDR3 reads TGTGCCACCAGTCTTGGACAGGGGGGGGATACGCAGTATTTT. It encodes CATSLGQGGDTQYF.

This clone has only one observation. The chain recombines TRBV28 with TRBJ2-7; 14 bases are a match to TRBD2. Germline loops: CDR1 MDHEN, CDR2 SYDVKM. The CDR3 length is 15 residues. The junction had 4 bases not matched to a gene; V was cut back by 6 bases and J by 3 bases. CDR3 sequence: CASSRGTSGSYEQYF. In DNA, the CDR3 is TGTGCCAGCAGCCGCGGGACTAGCGGGAGCTACGAGCAGTACTTC.

This chain joins TRBV18 and TRBJ2-3; TRBD1 aligns across 11 bases. V lost 6 bases, J lost 5 bases, and 7 bases stayed unmatched. The CDR3 extends over 15 amino acids. Per germline, CDR1 KGHSH and CDR2 LQKENI. The CDR3 sequence is CASSVRTGGQDTQYF. The CDR3 nucleotides are TGTGCCAGCTCCGTTAGGACAGGGGGCCAAGATACGCAGTATTTT.

The gene calls are TRBV7-3 and TRBJ1-1; 7 bases align to TRBD1. V lost 2 bases, J lost 2 bases, and 14 bases stayed unmatched. Looked up from germline, CDR1 is SGHTA and CDR2 is FQGTGA. This CDR3 contains 18 residues. In nucleotides, the CDR3 is TGTGCCAGCAGCTTACTTCCCGGACCGACAGGGAAAAACACTGAAGCTTTCTTT. Protein sequence: CASSLLPGPTGKNTEAFF. The full variable domain, with the rest looked up from reference TRBV7-3 and TRBJ1-1, is GAGVSQTPSNKVTEKGKYVELRCDPISGHTALYWYRQSLGQGPEFLIYFQGTGAADDSGLPNDRFFAVRPEGSVSTLKIQRTERGDSAVYLCASSLLPGPTGKNTEAFFGQGTRLTVV.